This TCR beta chain was identified during a study of blood T cell repertoires in COVID-19. Study context: Both acute and convalescent COVID-19 samples were obtained from the United States, Italy and Spain. In each case, the material was cDNA or gDNA derived from T cells, B-cell-depleted T cells, or PBMCs.

The CDR3 contains 16 residues. The germline gives CDR1 SEHNR, CDR2 FQNEAQ (reference sequence). V dropped 2 bases and J dropped 3 bases, with 17 bases sitting between them. The protocol was immunoSEQ multiplex PCR, while the TCRdb copy is restricted to in-frame clones and leaves out a portion. The top ten clones hold less than 9% of a sample with about 500,000 clones, around nine tenths of them seen once. Material: peripheral blood. The clonotype was recovered from a woman aged 50 to 65 with COVID-19, enrolled during active disease. The chain couples TRBV7-9 to TRBJ2-7; D possibly corresponds to TRBD2 (7 bases). DNA of the CDR3: TGTGCCAGCAGCTTATGGGGGGGCTCCAAAGACTACGAGCAGTACTTC. Translated: CASSLWGGSKDYEQYF.